This TCR beta chain was captured by sequencing in a study of cytomegalovirus exposure and HLA in healthy donors. Study-wide points: In vitro confirmation showed a few CMV-associated chains to be CMV antigen specific. Most TCR beta V segments were productive about 90% or about 30% of the time in an earlier analysis.

The PCR was carried out with 60 Vbeta primers and 13 Jbeta primers. The authors' processing: Roughly 10 million shared chains were among around 78 million unique TCR beta chains counted in a later analysis. Method: immunoSEQ multiplex PCR; TCRdb's copy keeps in-frame clones and lacks some. D and trimming come from the DNA, and the V and J calls and clone size come from that table. There are fewer than 200,000 clones in the sample; roughly three quarters occur only once, and about a tenth lies in the top ten. Points on this clone: Its cognate antigen is unknown.

CDR3 size: 15 residues. Germline V gives CDR1 SGHRS, CDR2 YFSETQ. Between the trimmed V and J ends, which lost 0 bases and 4 bases, there was a span of 11 bases. The rearrangement uses TRBV5-1 and TRBJ2-1; TRBD2 might be the D (5 bases). The sequencing input was PBMCs. The sequence came from a man between 18 and 35 years old in good health and CMV-seropositive. The CDR3 here is CASSLVTGTYNEQFF. The CDR3, as DNA: TGCGCCAGCAGCTTGGTGACGGGAACTTACAATGAGCAGTTCTTC.